The clone carrying this TCR beta chain has ten or more counts. Patients having uncontrolled infection, another autoimmune disease, pregnancy or lactation were not included. Source material for PBMCs was less than 12 ml fresh peripheral blood. RNA transcripts gave rise to amplified TCR beta CDR3 regions. Researchers ran a first-round RT-PCR on the TCR CDR3 using the HTBI primer set. A single record per CDR3 protein comes from TCRdb applying MiXCR to the multiplex PCR reads. The data hold hundreds of thousands of distinct CDR3 sequences, with about 17% observed a single time. The data stem from a study of T cells in Graves' hyperthyroidism and ophthalmopathy. Study-wide background: Peripheral blood was taken when the disease was first diagnosed, before any treatment began.

The CDR3 extends over 14 amino acids. The germline gives CDR1 DFQATT, CDR2 SNEGSKA (reference sequence). V shed 5 bases and J 5 bases; nucleotides not matched to a gene: 10. The chain joins TRBV20-1 to TRBJ2-7; 9 nucleotides line up with TRBD1. This receptor was identified in a woman between 55 and 75 years old with Graves' ophthalmopathy. Source material: blood. The CDR3 region is CSAGRRTGANEQYF. Here the CDR3 DNA reads TGCAGTGCTGGCCGAAGGACAGGGGCCAACGAGCAGTACTTC.